These 30 T cell receptor beta chains were sequenced from one sample in a study of cytotoxic CD8 clonotypes in ibrutinib-treated CLL (dated by TCRdb to the early 2020s). The library relied on the immunoSEQ multiplex PCR assay. TCRdb carries this immuneACCESS record with in-frame sequences only. Its versions omit some clonotypes, under half of them owing to an unresolved V gene in the studies checked, with the rest unexplained. This sample has fewer than 70,000 clones in its table, and more than 70% of those were observed once. The ten largest clones capture around two fifths of the sample. According to the study, the label for this sample's time point signals: 12 to 13 months on ibrutinib. This sample comprised PBMCs, obtained after 12 months of ibrutinib treatment. Receptor source: a human donor with chronic lymphocytic leukemia.

The chain has TRBV5-4 and TRBJ2-3; D is uncertain. V lost 1 base and J lost 0, with 15 bases in between. CDR1 is SGHNT, CDR2 YYREEE, per germline (reference sequence). The length of the CDR3 is 17 residues. CDR3 sequence (DNA): TGTGCCAGCAGCTTGCGGTCCGACTCCGGGAGCACAGATACGCAGTATTTT. The encoded protein is CASSLRSDSGSTDTQYF.

CDR3 sequence: CASSLRRGVQETQYF. For the CDR3, the DNA is TGTGCCAGCAGCTTAAGGCGAGGAGTCCAAGAGACCCAGTACTTC. The genes are TRBV11-2 and TRBJ2-5; D is ambiguous. The germline V gene has CDR1 SGHAT and CDR2 FQNNGV. Trimming shortened V by 2 bases and J by 1 base, and 11 bases separated the two germline ends. The CDR3 extends over 15 amino acids. The complete variable domain, with remaining parts taken from reference TRBV11-2 and TRBJ2-5, reads EAGVAQSPRYKIIEKRQSVAFWCNPISGHATLYWYQQILGQGPKLLIQFQNNGVVDDSQLPKDRFSAERLKGVDSTLKIQPAKLEDSAVYLCASSLRRGVQETQYFGPGTRLLVL.

The chain employs TRBV19 and TRBJ2-7; tentatively, D is TRBD2 (7 bases). V lost 5 bases and J lost 3, with 17 bases in between. The CDR3 extends over 15 amino acids. Germline lookup yields CDR1 LNHDA and CDR2 SQIVND (reference sequence). CDR3 nucleotides: TGTGCCAGTAGTGTCGGGGGGCGGATGGGCTACGAGCAGTACTTC. Its translation is CASSVGGRMGYEQYF.

The V gene is TRBV2, the J gene TRBJ2-1; D tentatively fits TRBD1 or TRBD2 (5 bases each). V was clipped by 8 bases and J by 0 bases, with 11 bases between them. This CDR3 has 14 residues. CDR1 and CDR2 from the germline V gene are SNHLY and FYNNEI. CDR3 bases: TGTGCCAGCCACGGGACGAGCTCCTACAATGAGCAGTTCTTC. Translation: CASHGTSSYNEQFF. Using reference TRBV2 and TRBJ2-1 for the parts outside the CDR3, the full variable domain is EPEVTQTPSHQVTQMGQEVILRCVPISNHLYFYWYRQILGQKVEFLVSFYNNEISEKSEIFDDQFSVERPDGSNFTLKIRSTKLEDSAMYFCASHGTSSYNEQFFGPGTRLTVL.

The CDR3 sequence is CASSLSGEVRSYEQYF. The CDR3 bases are TGTGCCAGCAGTCTGTCGGGAGAGGTGCGTTCCTACGAGCAGTACTTC. The chain uses TRBV28 and TRBJ2-7, with D possibly matching TRBD2 (6 bases). Germline V gene data show CDR1 as MDHEN and CDR2 as SYDVKM. The CDR3 consists of 16 residues. V dropped 5 bases and J dropped 1 base, with 18 bases sitting between them.

The chain couples TRBV9 to TRBJ2-5; 12 bases match TRBD2. This CDR3 comprises 16 residues. Germline V gives CDR1 SGDLS, CDR2 YYNGEE. V trimming: 4 bases; J trimming: 4 bases; junction bases outside the gene matches: 8. The DNA for the CDR3 is TGTGCCAGCAGCCCCAGGACTAGCGGGATAGGAGAGACCCAGTACTTC. Translated: CASSPRTSGIGETQYF. Supplemented by reference TRBV9 and TRBJ2-5, the full variable domain reads DSGVTQTPKHLITATGQRVTLRCSPRSGDLSVYWYQQSLDQGLQFLIQYYNGEERAKGNILERFSAQQFPDLHSELNLSSLELGDSALYFCASSPRTSGIGETQYFGPGTRLLVL.

The chain carries TRBV7-2 and TRBJ1-5; D is possibly TRBD1 (5 bases). V was pared by 5 bases and J by 4 bases, with 15 bases between. The germline gives CDR1 SGHTA, CDR2 FQGNSA. The CDR3 totals 15 residues. CDR3 in DNA: TGTGCCAGCAGCCAAGTGGGACGGCTAAATCAGCCCCAGCATTTT. As protein: CASSQVGRLNQPQHF. The full variable domain, in which reference TRBV7-2 and TRBJ1-5 provide the parts outside the CDR3, is GAGVSQSPSNKVTEKGKDVELRCDPISGHTALYWYRQSLGQGLEFLIYFQGNSAPDKSGLPSDRFSAERTGGSVSTLTIQRTQQEDSAVYLCASSQVGRLNQPQHFGDGTRLSIL.

This chain connects TRBV10-3 to TRBJ2-5; tentative D call: TRBD1 (5 bases). Trimming stripped 5 bases from V and 2 bases from J, with 12 bases between. The CDR3 is made up of 14 amino acids. CDR1 ENHRY and CDR2 SYGVKD come from the germline V gene. CDR3 amino acids: CAISSQASQETQYF. The CDR3, as DNA: TGTGCCATCAGTTCACAGGCTTCTCAAGAGACCCAGTACTTC.

V gene TRBV15 combines with J gene TRBJ2-7, with 9 nucleotides matching TRBD2. The J segment lost 11 bases and the V segment lost 0 bases, leaving 5 bases of the junction unmatched. This CDR3 region has 13 residues. Germline CDR1 is LNHNV and CDR2 is YYDKDF (reference sequence). The CDR3: CATSRDPSSGKYF. In DNA form, the CDR3 reads TGTGCCACCAGCAGAGATCCCTCTAGCGGGAAGTACTTC. The variable domain in full, completed from reference TRBV15 and TRBJ2-7, reads DAMVIQNPRYQVTQFGKPVTLSCSQTLNHNVMYWYQQKSSQAPKLLFHYYDKDFNNEADTPDNFQSRRPNTSFCFLDIRSPGLGDTAMYLCATSRDPSSGKYFGPGTRLTVT.

V usage is TRBV28 and J usage is TRBJ2-7; D is possibly TRBD1 (5 bases). The V and J ends lost 3 bases and 2 bases respectively, with 17 bases between them. The length of the CDR3 is 16 residues. In germline, CDR1 is MDHEN, CDR2 SYDVKM. The CDR3 DNA follows: TGTGCCAGCAGTTTTAGCAGGGCCGGCAAAACCTACGAGCAGTACTTC. Encoded protein: CASSFSRAGKTYEQYF.

The chain uses TRBV25-1 and TRBJ2-1; 8 nucleotides line up with TRBD1. Germline V gene data show CDR1 as MGHDK and CDR2 as SYGVNS. CDR3 length: 16 residues. Trimming took 4 bases from V and 3 from J; bases not matched to a gene: 8. CDR3 sequence reads: CASSGPGQVFYNEQFF. The CDR3 region has the DNA TGTGCCAGCAGTGGACCGGGACAGGTGTTCTACAATGAGCAGTTCTTC.

The chain combines TRBV30 with TRBJ1-2; possible D gene TRBD1, 6 bases. Germline CDR1 reads GTSNPN; CDR2 reads SVGIG (reference sequence). The CDR3 has 12 residues. Trimming removed 1 base from V and 7 bases from J, with 10 bases in between. This chain's CDR3 is CAWSAGGRGYTF. CDR3 bases: TGTGCCTGGAGTGCTGGGGGCCGTGGCTACACCTTC. The full variable domain, rest sourced from reference TRBV30 and TRBJ1-2, is SQTIHQWPATLVQPVGSPLSLECTVEGTSNPNLYWYRQAAGRGLQLLFYSVGIGQISSEVPQNLSASRPQDRQFILSSKKLLLSDSGFYLCAWSAGGRGYTFGSGTRLTVV.

The chain couples TRBV30 to TRBJ1-4; 9 positions agree with TRBD1. Trimming at V came to 4 bases and at J to 5 bases, leaving 11 bases not matched to a gene. CDR3 length equals 16 residues. In germline, CDR1 is GTSNPN, CDR2 SVGIG (reference sequence). The chain's CDR3 is CAWKTGTGLRNEKLFF. The CDR3 nucleotides are TGTGCCTGGAAGACCGGGACAGGGTTAAGAAATGAAAAACTGTTTTTT.

J is TRBJ2-3 and V is TRBV5-1; perhaps TRBD1 as D (5 bases). Germline V CDR1 and CDR2: SGHRS, YFSETQ. Trimming shortened V by 5 bases and J by 0 bases, and 13 bases separated the two germline ends. The CDR3 loop spans 15 amino acids. In DNA, the CDR3 is TGCGCCAGCAGTTCAGGGCAGACTAGCACAGATACGCAGTATTTT. It yields the protein CASSSGQTSTDTQYF.

This clone was observed a few times. The chain uses TRBV21-1 and TRBJ2-7; the tabulated D call, TRBD2, remains unverified against the DNA. TRBV21-1 is a known pseudogene. The CDR3 spans 11 residues. CDR3 sequence: CASSKLYEQYF. Written as DNA, the CDR3 is TGTGCCAGCAGCAAACTCTACGAGCAGTACTTC.

The chain recombines TRBV4-1 with TRBJ2-5; 15 bases are shared with TRBD2. The CDR3 runs 18 residues. Germline CDR1 is MGHRA and CDR2 is YSYEKL. Trimming cost V 4 bases and J 5 bases; bases outside gene matches: 11. The CDR3 nucleotides are TGCGCCAGCAGCCGGACGGGACTAGCGGGAGGAGCGGGGGAGACCCAGTACTTC. Its protein product is CASSRTGLAGGAGETQYF.

V is TRBV5-4 and J is TRBJ1-1; unclear D gene. From germline, CDR1 is SGHNT and CDR2 YYREEE (reference sequence). The V and J ends lost 3 bases and 11 bases respectively, with 20 bases between them. The CDR3 is made up of 14 amino acids. CDR3 in DNA: TGTGCCAGCAGCTCCAGGACGGAGCCTAGATGGGCTTTCTTT. It encodes CASSSRTEPRWAFF.

The chain joins TRBV10-2 to TRBJ2-1; no definite D call. The germline V gene encodes CDR1 WSHSY and CDR2 SAAADI. This CDR3 spans 15 amino acids. The ends were cut back, 3 bases at V and 2 bases at J, with 11 bases in the middle. The chain's CDR3 is CASSDEPGPYNEQFF. The CDR3 DNA follows: TGCGCCAGCAGTGACGAGCCTGGGCCCTACAATGAGCAGTTCTTC.

The chain is built from TRBV7-3 and TRBJ2-1, with 11 bases identical to TRBD2. The CDR3 is made up of 18 amino acids. Per the germline V gene, CDR1 is SGHTA and CDR2 is FQGTGA. Trimming cost V 2 bases and J 0 bases; bases outside gene matches: 6. The CDR3 here is CASSLGLAGAISYNEQFF. The CDR3 coding sequence is TGTGCCAGCAGCTTAGGACTAGCGGGCGCTATCTCCTACAATGAGCAGTTCTTC.

The chain is built from TRBV6-6 and TRBJ1-1; D is unresolved. The CDR3 has 15 amino acids. V lost 6 bases to trimming and J lost 2 bases, with 16 bases between them. From germline, CDR1 is MNHNY and CDR2 SVGAGI (reference sequence). The CDR3 loop reads CASSPRDYPNTEAFF. The CDR3, as DNA: TGTGCCAGCAGCCCACGCGATTATCCAAACACTGAAGCTTTCTTT.

The J gene is TRBJ2-5, the V gene TRBV19; D not certain. Germline V CDR1 and CDR2: LNHDA, SQIVND (reference sequence). CDR3 length: 12 residues. Deletions cut 4 bases from V and 5 bases from J, with 8 bases between. CDR3 residues: CASSTAGETQYF. CDR3 in DNA: TGTGCCAGTAGTACCGCCGGGGAGACCCAGTACTTC.

This sequence joins TRBV5-6 and TRBJ2-5; 7 bases align to TRBD1. J was trimmed by 6 bases and V by 3 bases; bases with no gene match: 8. CDR3 length: 14 residues. Germline-derived CDR1 and CDR2 are SGHDT and YYEEEE. CDR3: CASSSRQGLQTQYF. CDR3 coding DNA: TGTGCCAGCAGCTCAAGACAGGGTTTGCAGACCCAGTACTTC.

This rearrangement joins TRBV9 to TRBJ2-3; D not certain. CDR1 is SGDLS, CDR2 YYNGEE, per germline. Trimming left V 2 bases short and J 2 bases short, with 6 bases between. There are 13 residues in the CDR3. The CDR3 sequence: CASSVGITDTQYF. DNA of the CDR3: TGTGCCAGCAGCGTGGGTATCACAGATACGCAGTATTTT. The full variable domain, its missing parts supplied by reference TRBV9 and TRBJ2-3, is DSGVTQTPKHLITATGQRVTLRCSPRSGDLSVYWYQQSLDQGLQFLIQYYNGEERAKGNILERFSAQQFPDLHSELNLSSLELGDSALYFCASSVGITDTQYFGPGTRLTVL.

The rearrangement joins TRBV18 to TRBJ2-3; no definite D call. The V gene lost 6 bases and the J gene lost 6 bases, with 10 bases spanning the gap. CDR1 is KGHSH and CDR2 is LQKENI in the germline V gene. This CDR3 is 12 amino acids long. CDR3 residues: CASSLVRDTQYF. Written as DNA, the CDR3 is TGTGCCAGCTCGCTCGTTAGGGATACGCAGTATTTT.

The gene calls are TRBV18 and TRBJ2-7; weak D call: TRBD1 (5 bases). The CDR3 sequence is 18 residues long. Trimming pared 6 bases from V and 1 base from J, leaving 25 bases between. Germline-derived CDR1 and CDR2 are KGHSH and LQKENI. In DNA, the CDR3 is TGTGCCAGCTCTCCCGACCTCAGGGCAGGCGGCTTTTCCTACGAGCAGTACTTC. Its protein product is CASSPDLRAGGFSYEQYF.

The rearrangement joins TRBV28 to TRBJ2-7; D remains unclear. V lost 3 bases and J lost 3, with 12 bases in between. The CDR3 loop spans 14 amino acids. Germline CDR1 and CDR2: MDHEN and SYDVKM. The CDR3 DNA reads TGTGCCAGCAGTTTTGTGGAATTGGGCTACGAGCAGTACTTC. Amino acid sequence: CASSFVELGYEQYF.

The chain has TRBV5-6 and TRBJ2-7; D might be TRBD1 (5 bases). Per the germline V gene, CDR1 is SGHDT and CDR2 is YYEEEE. This CDR3 has 15 residues. The V end lost 6 bases, the J end lost 0 bases, and 16 bases lay between the germline ends. CDR3 nucleotide sequence: TGTGCCAGCACCTTTGTAGGTAGGGGCTCCTACGAGCAGTACTTC. It codes for CASTFVGRGSYEQYF.

This clone was picked up a small number of times. J is TRBJ2-7 and V is TRBV5-1; no clear D gene. The CDR3 is 14 residues long. Trimming took 0 bases from V and 4 from J, leaving 11 bases between them. Germline V gives CDR1 SGHRS, CDR2 YFSETQ. The CDR3 is CASSLAEPAYEQYF. CDR3 coding DNA: TGCGCCAGCAGCTTGGCCGAGCCGGCTTACGAGCAGTACTTC.

V and J are TRBV7-3 and TRBJ2-1; 13 nucleotides line up with TRBD2. The germline gives CDR1 SGHTA, CDR2 FQGTGA. This CDR3 contains 16 residues. Losses at the gene ends were 5 bases for V and 6 bases for J; bases not matched to a gene: 7. CDR3 sequence reads: CASSTTSGRDPNEQFF. The CDR3 DNA is TGTGCCAGCAGCACAACTAGCGGGAGGGACCCCAATGAGCAGTTCTTC. Full variable domain (outside the CDR3, taken from reference TRBV7-3 and TRBJ2-1): GAGVSQTPSNKVTEKGKYVELRCDPISGHTALYWYRQSLGQGPEFLIYFQGTGAADDSGLPNDRFFAVRPEGSVSTLKIQRTERGDSAVYLCASSTTSGRDPNEQFFGPGTRLTVL.

This chain links TRBV28 with TRBJ2-7, with D possibly being TRBD2 (6 bases). The CDR3 loop spans 15 amino acids. Trimming removed 7 bases at V and 2 bases at J, with 18 bases between. Germline assignment: CDR1 MDHEN and CDR2 SYDVKM. As DNA, the CDR3 is TGTGCCAGCACCCGTCCGGGACTTGGGACCTACGAGCAGTACTTC. As protein: CASTRPGLGTYEQYF.